These 10 T cell receptor beta chains came from one sample sequenced in a study of T cell changes during pregnancy in multiple sclerosis. Data came from immunoSEQ multiplex PCR; TCRdb stores just in-frame clones and leaves some out. This table has around 50,000 clones, 90% to 95% appearing once. The starting material was CD8+ T cells from peripheral blood mononuclear cells, obtained in the second trimester of pregnancy. These TCRs come from a female donor with multiple sclerosis, enrolled in a pregnancy study.

The CDR3 DNA reads TGTGCCAGCAGTCCCATACCGACAGCTCACTATGGCTACACCTTC. Its protein product is CASSPIPTAHYGYTF. The genes are TRBV27 and TRBJ1-2; D is possibly TRBD1 (5 bases). CDR1 and CDR2 from the germline V gene are MNHEY and SMNVEV (reference sequence). CDR3 size: 15 residues. Trimming pared 5 bases from V and 3 bases from J, leaving 16 bases between.

V is TRBV2 and J is TRBJ2-2; D is perhaps TRBD2 (5 bases). In germline, CDR1 is SNHLY, CDR2 FYNNEI. Trimming pared 7 bases from V and 6 bases from J, leaving 6 bases between. The CDR3 totals 11 residues. DNA of the CDR3: TGTGCCAGCACGAGGGCCGGGGAGCTGTTTTTT. This encodes CASTRAGELFF. Using reference TRBV2 and TRBJ2-2 for the parts outside the CDR3, the full variable domain is EPEVTQTPSHQVTQMGQEVILRCVPISNHLYFYWYRQILGQKVEFLVSFYNNEISEKSEIFDDQFSVERPDGSNFTLKIRSTKLEDSAMYFCASTRAGELFFGEGSRLTVL.

CDR3 loop: CASSLLRTGLELEAFF. For the CDR3, the DNA is TGTGCCAGCAGTCTTCTCCGGACAGGCCTAGAACTTGAAGCTTTCTTT. The gene calls are TRBV27 and TRBJ1-1, with TRBD1 matching 7 bases. This CDR3 has 16 amino acids. V lost 5 bases and J lost 7; bases outside the gene matches: 16. The germline V gene has CDR1 MNHEY and CDR2 SMNVEV (reference sequence).

The chain joins TRBV7-3 to TRBJ2-1, with 10 bases aligning to TRBD2. The CDR3 contains 14 residues. Germline CDR1 is SGHTA and CDR2 is FQGTGA. Losses at the gene ends were 5 bases for V and 10 bases for J; bases not matched to a gene: 8. CDR3 sequence reads: CASSATSGIREQFF. In DNA form, the CDR3 reads TGTGCCAGCAGCGCTACTAGCGGGATACGGGAGCAGTTCTTC.

The chain combines TRBV23-1 with TRBJ1-1; 9 bases fit TRBD1. TRBV23-1 is an ORF for which the function is uncertain. J gave up 5 bases and V 5 bases, and 12 bases lay outside the gene matches. CDR3 length: 16 residues. CDR3 sequence (DNA): TGCGCCAGCAGTTCCGGGACAGGGTTGACTTGGACTGAAGCTTTCTTT. Translated, it gives CASSSGTGLTWTEAFF.

The chain has TRBV5-1 and TRBJ1-5; tentatively, D is TRBD1 (5 bases). V lost 0 bases and J 5 bases, leaving 9 bases between the germline ends. From germline, CDR1 is SGHRS and CDR2 YFSETQ. The CDR3 spans 14 residues. The DNA of the CDR3 is TGCGCCAGCAGCTTGGAGTCGGGGGATCAGCCCCAGCATTTT. Encoded protein: CASSLESGDQPQHF.

V and J are TRBV6-5 and TRBJ1-1; D ambiguous. CDR1 and CDR2 (germline): MNHEY, SVGAGI. CDR3 length: 13 amino acids. V shed 2 bases and J shed 6 bases, with 10 bases lying between them. This chain's CDR3 is CASSYVGGSEAFF. CDR3 DNA sequence: TGTGCCAGCAGTTACGTAGGAGGATCTGAAGCTTTCTTT.

The chain uses TRBV7-3 and TRBJ2-7; TRBD2 matches at 7 bases. The J segment lost 5 bases and the V segment lost 2 bases, leaving 9 bases of the junction unmatched. Germline loops: CDR1 SGHTA, CDR2 FQGTGA. The CDR3 loop spans 15 amino acids. The CDR3 spells CASSLGGEDYNEQYF. In DNA form, the CDR3 reads TGTGCCAGCAGCTTAGGGGGGGAAGATTATAACGAGCAGTACTTC.

Here the CDR3 reads CASSLAEESLITDTQYF. DNA for the CDR3: TGTGCCAGCAGCTTGGCAGAGGAAAGCCTAATCACAGATACGCAGTATTTT. The chain has TRBV5-8 and TRBJ2-3; D is uncertain. The germline CDR1 and CDR2 sequences are SGHTS and YDEGEE. The CDR3 is made up of 17 amino acids. V lost 0 bases to trimming and J lost 2 bases, with 16 bases between them.

The J gene is TRBJ2-7, the V gene TRBV19; tentative D call: TRBD2 (5 bases). Per germline, CDR1 LNHDA and CDR2 SQIVND (reference sequence). The V end lost 6 bases, the J end lost 4 bases, and 22 bases lay between the germline ends. The CDR3 covers 16 residues. CDR3 coding DNA: TGTGCCAGTAGCCCTTCTGGAGAGGGATTAAGGTACGAGCAGTACTTC. Protein: CASSPSGEGLRYEQYF. The complete variable domain, with remaining parts taken from reference TRBV19 and TRBJ2-7, reads DGGITQSPKYLFRKEGQNVTLSCEQNLNHDAMYWYRQDPGQGLRLIYYSQIVNDFQKGDIAEGYSVSREKKESFPLTVTSAQKNPTAFYLCASSPSGEGLRYEQYFGPGTRLTVT.